This TCR beta chain comes out of a study of response to subunit inactivated influenza vaccine. Study findings and constraints: Researchers suggested that each seasonal influenza vaccination recruits few new T cells.

In germline, CDR1 is DFQATT, CDR2 SNEGSKA (reference sequence). V was clipped by 6 bases and J by 6 bases; unmatched bases: 12. The CDR3 loop spans 16 amino acids. Each CDR3 protein is one row after TCRdb ran MiXCR on the RT-PCR reads. Of 650,000 or so distinct CDR3 sequences in the sample, around 15% were seen once. This clonotype was picked up a small number of times. As yet, its antigen is unknown. Here the sequenced sample was PBMCs from blood, taken 14 days before vaccination. This rearrangement joins TRBV20-1 to TRBJ1-5, with 12 positions matching TRBD1. The receptor was derived from a man aged 50 to 59 who received an inactivated influenza vaccine. The DNA for the CDR3 is TGCAGTGCAACCGGGACAGGGGGCGCGGGTGGTCAGCCCCAGCATTTT. Translated, it gives CSATGTGGAGGQPQHF.